This T cell receptor beta chain stems from a study of spatial heterogeneity in lung cancer. Study findings and constraints: Mutation tallies in tumors tracked expanded intratumoral alpha and beta TCR counts.

This clonotype was recorded a few times. Its matching antigen is unknown. TCRdb recomputed calls from the 5' RACE reads with MiXCR, one row per CDR3 protein. The sample shows about 6,800 distinct CDR3 sequences, over 12% of them seen only once. The J segment lost 1 base and the V segment lost 4 bases, leaving 5 bases of the junction unmatched. Germline V lookup: CDR1 SGHNT, CDR2 YYREEE (reference sequence). This CDR3 has 14 residues. As to time point: sample taken at primary tumor resection. The study sequenced unsorted whole RNA from tumor, nontumor lung or frozen PBMC. The source material was lung tumor tissue, sampled at surgery. This chain uses TRBV5-4 with TRBJ2-7; 7 bases match TRBD1. The sequence derives from a male donor with early-stage non-small cell lung cancer. CDR3 sequence reads: CASSQDRVSYEQYF. DNA of the CDR3: TGTGCCAGCAGCCAAGACAGGGTTTCCTACGAGCAGTACTTC.